These 18 T cell receptor beta chains share one sample of origin, sequenced in a study of blood T cell repertoires in COVID-19 (dated by TCRdb to 2018 to 2021). The method behind the library was the immunoSEQ multiplex PCR assay. TCRdb carries this immuneACCESS record with in-frame sequences only. Its versions omit some clonotypes, under half of them owing to an unresolved V gene in the studies checked, with the rest unexplained. The sample profile shows 40,000 or so clones; roughly 84% of them were found once. The ten largest make up approximately 13% of the sample. The sequencing sample was made of peripheral blood. The origin of the receptors is a human donor in a cohort sampled during active COVID-19.

The CDR3 sequence: CASSPGIGGGETQYF. DNA for the CDR3: TGTGCCAGCAGCCCTGGTATAGGGGGCGGAGAGACCCAGTACTTC. The chain links TRBV11-3 to TRBJ2-5, with 7 bases that match TRBD1. With 5 bases clipped from V and 4 bases from J, the junction kept 10 bases outside the gene matches. Germline V gene lookup returns CDR1 SGHNT and CDR2 YENEEA. This CDR3 comprises 15 residues.

The chain couples TRBV10-3 to TRBJ2-1; 14 bases match TRBD2. The CDR3 extends over 16 amino acids. Germline V CDR1 and CDR2: ENHRY, SYGVKD. V gave up 6 bases and J gave up 5 bases; unmatched junction bases: 6. DNA for the CDR3: TGTGCCATCAGGGACCCGGGACTAGCGGGGGACAATGAGCAGTTCTTC. Protein sequence: CAIRDPGLAGDNEQFF.

V usage is TRBV10-3 and J usage is TRBJ2-1; 7 nucleotides line up with TRBD2. Germline lookup yields CDR1 ENHRY and CDR2 SYGVKD. The CDR3 spans 14 residues. Losses at the gene ends were 4 bases for V and 2 bases for J; bases not matched to a gene: 2. Here the CDR3 DNA reads TGTGCCATCAGTGGGCGGGGGACCTACAATGAGCAGTTCTTC. The encoded protein is CAISGRGTYNEQFF.

This chain joins TRBV25-1 and TRBJ2-7, with 8 bases that match TRBD2. The CDR3 runs 15 residues. With 7 bases clipped from V and 1 base from J, the junction kept 9 bases outside the gene matches. The V gene's germline CDR1 is MGHDK and CDR2 SYGVNS. This CDR3 reads CASTTGGARSYEQYF. CDR3 in DNA: TGTGCCAGCACCACGGGGGGGGCAAGGTCCTACGAGCAGTACTTC.

The CDR3 protein is CASSLGQGSHEKLFF. The CDR3 coding sequence is TGTGCCAGCAGCTTAGGTCAGGGGAGCCATGAAAAACTGTTTTTT. The chain employs TRBV7-8 and TRBJ1-4; tentatively, D is TRBD1 (6 bases). The CDR3 contains 15 residues. The V end was cut by 1 base, the J end by 6 bases, with 12 bases between. Germline CDR1 reads SGHVS; CDR2 reads FQNEAQ.

The chain joins TRBV5-4 to TRBJ2-7, with a tentative D call TRBD2 (5 bases). The CDR3 totals 14 residues. Germline CDR1 and CDR2: SGHNT and YYREEE (reference sequence). Trimming left V 4 bases short and J 0 bases short, with 11 bases between. The DNA for the CDR3 is TGTGCCAGCAGCCCTTTCGGGGACTCCTACGAGCAGTACTTC. It specifies CASSPFGDSYEQYF. Filled out from reference TRBV5-4 and TRBJ2-7, the complete variable domain reads ETGVTQSPTHLIKTRGQQVTLRCSSQSGHNTVSWYQQALGQGPQFIFQYYREEENGRGNFPPRFSGLQFPNYSSELNVNALELDDSALYLCASSPFGDSYEQYFGPGTRLTVT.

V gene TRBV9 combines with J gene TRBJ2-7; 8 positions match TRBD1. Germline V gives CDR1 SGDLS, CDR2 YYNGEE. The V gene end was trimmed by 4 bases and the J gene end by 6 bases; junction bases not matched to a gene: 12. The CDR3 is 15 amino acids. In nucleotides, the CDR3 is TGTGCCAGCAGCCTCCGGACAGGGAGGCAGGCCGAGCAGTACTTC. As protein: CASSLRTGRQAEQYF.

The chain employs TRBV11-2 and TRBJ2-3, with 11 nucleotides matching TRBD2. From germline, CDR1 is SGHAT and CDR2 FQNNGV. J was trimmed by 1 base and V by 1 base; bases with no gene match: 1. The CDR3 covers 16 residues. DNA for the CDR3: TGTGCCAGCAGCTTAGGTAGCGGGGGGGGCACAGATACGCAGTATTTT. It is translated as CASSLGSGGGTDTQYF.

The genes are TRBV6-5 and TRBJ2-7; 10 bases match TRBD1. Germline V lookup: CDR1 MNHEY, CDR2 SVGAGI. The CDR3 is 12 residues long. J was trimmed by 7 bases and V by 10 bases; bases with no gene match: 7. The CDR3 loop reads CATRQGAREQYF. CDR3 DNA sequence: TGTGCCACCAGACAGGGGGCGAGGGAGCAGTACTTC.

V is TRBV5-6 and J is TRBJ1-4, with 7 bases matching TRBD1. V shed 6 bases and J 1 base; nucleotides not matched to a gene: 0. This CDR3 has 13 amino acids. Germline CDR1 SGHDT, CDR2 YYEEEE. CDR3 region: CASNRGTNEKLFF. DNA of the CDR3: TGTGCCAGCAACAGGGGAACTAATGAAAAACTGTTTTTT.

This chain uses TRBV11-2 with TRBJ2-1, with TRBD2 matching 10 bases. With 2 bases clipped from V and 9 bases from J, the junction kept 16 bases outside the gene matches. Germline V CDR1 and CDR2: SGHAT, FQNNGV. The CDR3 runs to 18 residues. CDR3 DNA sequence: TGTGCCAGCAGCTTAATGGGGAATAGCGGGGGGCCACTCGGTGAGCAGTTCTTC. Amino acids: CASSLMGNSGGPLGEQFF.

This rearrangement joins TRBV19 to TRBJ2-7, with D unresolved. Trimming pared 3 bases from V and 5 bases from J, leaving 8 bases between. Looked up from germline, CDR1 is LNHDA and CDR2 is SQIVND (reference sequence). The CDR3 spans 12 residues. CDR3 sequence reads: CASSIPPDEQYF. CDR3 in DNA: TGTGCCAGTAGTATCCCTCCGGACGAGCAGTACTTC. The complete variable domain, with remaining parts taken from reference TRBV19 and TRBJ2-7, reads DGGITQSPKYLFRKEGQNVTLSCEQNLNHDAMYWYRQDPGQGLRLIYYSQIVNDFQKGDIAEGYSVSREKKESFPLTVTSAQKNPTAFYLCASSIPPDEQYFGPGTRLTVT.

The V gene is TRBV27, the J gene TRBJ2-1, with 7 positions matching TRBD2. The CDR3 is 15 amino acids. Germline values: CDR1 MNHEY, CDR2 SMNVEV (reference sequence). V was pared by 6 bases and J by 7 bases, with 12 bases of the junction left unmatched. Written as DNA, the CDR3 is TGTGCCAGCAGCCCCTTCGGGGGGACTCAGAATGAGCAGTTCTTC. Translation gives CASSPFGGTQNEQFF.

The CDR3 bases are TGCGCCAGCATCGCTCAGCGAGGACAGGACTATGGCTACACCTTC. It translates to CASIAQRGQDYGYTF. This chain uses TRBV10-1 with TRBJ1-2; TRBD1 aligns across 7 bases. From germline, CDR1 is WNHNN and CDR2 SYGVQD (reference sequence). V lost 7 bases, J lost 3 bases, and 11 bases stayed unmatched. The length of the CDR3 is 15 residues.

This clone was seen only a few times. V gene TRBV4-1 combines with J gene TRBJ2-1; D possibly corresponds to TRBD1 (5 bases). This CDR3 region has 18 residues. The germline CDR1 and CDR2 sequences are MGHRA and YSYEKL. V dropped 1 base and J dropped 6 bases, with 22 bases sitting between them. Written as DNA, the CDR3 is TGCGCCAGCAGCCAAGGGGCGTCAGGGATGGTTTCGGGCAATGAGCAGTTCTTC. It is translated as CASSQGASGMVSGNEQFF.

J is TRBJ2-1 and V is TRBV3-1 (or the pseudogene TRBV3-2), with 7 bases identical to TRBD2. The CDR3 covers 16 residues. Germline V lookup: CDR1 LGHDT, CDR2 YNNKEL (reference sequence). V was clipped by 4 bases and J by 8 bases; unmatched bases: 14. The DNA for the CDR3 is TGTGCCAGCAGCCTGAGGCGGGCGGGGGTCATCCATGAGCAGTTCTTC. It codes for CASSLRRAGVIHEQFF.

CDR3 amino acids: CASSVTGGDNQPQHF. The CDR3 nucleotides read TGTGCCAGCAGCGTTACAGGGGGGGACAATCAGCCCCAGCATTTT. The chain employs TRBV9 and TRBJ1-5, with 8 nucleotides matching TRBD1. The CDR3 length is 15 residues. After removal of 2 bases from V and 3 bases from J, the junction contained 4 bases not matched to a gene. CDR1 is SGDLS, CDR2 YYNGEE, per germline.

V is TRBV5-6 and J is TRBJ2-7, with a tentative D call TRBD1 (5 bases). V lost 1 base and J 12 bases, leaving 23 bases between the germline ends. Germline lookup yields CDR1 SGHDT and CDR2 YYEEEE. The length of the CDR3 is 15 residues. The CDR3 sequence is CASSLLSRVEVDAYF. For the CDR3, the DNA is TGTGCCAGCAGCTTGCTTTCCAGGGTTGAGGTGGATGCGTACTTC.